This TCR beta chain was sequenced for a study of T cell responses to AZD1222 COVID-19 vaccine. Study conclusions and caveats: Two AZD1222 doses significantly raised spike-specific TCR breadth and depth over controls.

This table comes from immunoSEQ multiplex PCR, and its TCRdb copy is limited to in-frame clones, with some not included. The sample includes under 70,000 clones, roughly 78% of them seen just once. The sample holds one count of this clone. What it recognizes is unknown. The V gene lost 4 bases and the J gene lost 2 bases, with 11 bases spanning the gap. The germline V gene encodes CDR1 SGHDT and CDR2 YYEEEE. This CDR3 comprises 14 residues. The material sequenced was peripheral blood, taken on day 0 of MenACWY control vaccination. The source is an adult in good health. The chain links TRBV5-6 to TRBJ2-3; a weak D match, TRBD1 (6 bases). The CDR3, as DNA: TGTGCCAGCAGCCTTGGGACATTCACAGATACGCAGTATTTT. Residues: CASSLGTFTDTQYF.